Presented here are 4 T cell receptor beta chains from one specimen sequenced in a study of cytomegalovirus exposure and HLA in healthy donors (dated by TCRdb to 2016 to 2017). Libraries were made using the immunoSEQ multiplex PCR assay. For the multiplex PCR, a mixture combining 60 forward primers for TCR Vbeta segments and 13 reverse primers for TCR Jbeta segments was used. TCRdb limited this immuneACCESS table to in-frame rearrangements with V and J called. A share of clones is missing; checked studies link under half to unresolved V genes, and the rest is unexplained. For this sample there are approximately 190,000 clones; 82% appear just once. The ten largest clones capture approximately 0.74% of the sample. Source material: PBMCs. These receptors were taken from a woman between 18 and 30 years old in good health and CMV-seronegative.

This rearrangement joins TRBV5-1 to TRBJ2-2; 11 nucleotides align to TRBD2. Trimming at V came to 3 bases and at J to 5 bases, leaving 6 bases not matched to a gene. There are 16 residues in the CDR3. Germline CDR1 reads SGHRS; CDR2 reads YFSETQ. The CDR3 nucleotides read TGCGCCAGCAGCTCTCCGGGACTAGCGGTAACCGGGGAGCTGTTTTTT. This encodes CASSSPGLAVTGELFF. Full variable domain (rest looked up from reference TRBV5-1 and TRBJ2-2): KAGVTQTPRYLIKTRGQQVTLSCSPISGHRSVSWYQQTPGQGLQFLFEYFSETQRNKGNFPGRFSGRQFSNSRSEMNVSTLELGDSALYLCASSSPGLAVTGELFFGEGSRLTVL.

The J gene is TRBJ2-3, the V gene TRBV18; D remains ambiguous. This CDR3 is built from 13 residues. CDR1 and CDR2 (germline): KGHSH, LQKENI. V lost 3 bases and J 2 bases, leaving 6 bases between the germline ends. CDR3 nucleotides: TGTGCCAGCTCACCGGGCTTCACAGATACGCAGTATTTT. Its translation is CASSPGFTDTQYF.

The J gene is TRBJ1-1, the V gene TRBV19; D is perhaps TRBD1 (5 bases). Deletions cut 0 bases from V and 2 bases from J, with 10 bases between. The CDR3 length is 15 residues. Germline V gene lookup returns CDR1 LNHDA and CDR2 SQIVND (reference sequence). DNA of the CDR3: TGTGCCAGTAGTATAGATGGAAGGGGCAACACTGAAGCTTTCTTT. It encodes CASSIDGRGNTEAFF.

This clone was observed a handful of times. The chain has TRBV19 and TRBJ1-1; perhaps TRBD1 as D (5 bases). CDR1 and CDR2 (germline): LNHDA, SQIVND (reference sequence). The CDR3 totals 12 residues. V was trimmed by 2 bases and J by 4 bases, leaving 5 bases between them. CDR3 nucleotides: TGTGCCAGTAGTATACAGGGCACTGAAGCTTTCTTT. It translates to CASSIQGTEAFF.